This TCR beta chain came from a study of Graves' ophthalmopathy and Graves' hyperthyroidism (dated by TCRdb to the late 2010s). Background for the entire study: Peripheral blood was collected before any treatment was given, at the time of initial diagnosis. The study used signatures of the TCR beta repertoire to tell Graves' ophthalmopathy apart from Graves' hyperthyroidism and to predict which patients would progress to ophthalmopathy. After sampling, hyperthyroidism patients received methimazole starting at 30 mg daily, and ophthalmopathy patients received high-dose intravenous methylprednisolone. For independent validation, a separate cohort was made up of roughly 19 hyperthyroidism patients plus 17 patients who later progressed from hyperthyroidism to ophthalmopathy. In roughly 6 hyperthyroidism patients, the T-cell repertoire of thyroid tissue was compared with the T-cell repertoire of blood. In total, 135 blood samples were TCR-sequenced: approximately 42 ophthalmopathy, 80 or so hyperthyroidism and around 17 hyperthyroidism-to-ophthalmopathy patients. To explore V-J signatures that separate ophthalmopathy from hyperthyroidism, a discovery set of about a hundred patients was enrolled, consisting of 43 with ophthalmopathy and approximately 57 with stable hyperthyroidism.

Here V drops 1 base and J drops 8 bases, and the junction holds 7 bases not matched to any gene. From a lookup of the germline V gene, CDR1 and CDR2 are MDHEN and SYDVKM. Including the terminal cysteine and phenylalanine, the CDR3 comprises 14 residues. Left in the record is the CDR3 DNA by itself, 42 bases read in frame from the first base. A patient counted as having stable hyperthyroidism if there was no progression to ophthalmopathy within 18 months of follow-up. Hyperthyroidism patients were newly diagnosed, with disease duration under 2 months, and aged 18 to 65 years. Patients were excluded if they had other autoimmune diseases, uncontrolled infections, pregnancy or lactation. Clinical symptoms, serum thyroxine, TRAb, thyroid ultrasound and orbital computed tomography were used for diagnosis. Using Ficoll-Paque density gradient centrifugation, PBMCs were isolated from 9.5 to 10 ml of fresh peripheral blood. Total RNA was extracted using Trizol reagent, and RNA quality was checked on an Agilent 2100 Bioanalyzer.

For repertoire sequencing, TCR beta CDR3 regions were amplified from RNA transcripts. The first round was an RT-PCR using HTBI primers with the Qiagen OneStep RT-PCR kit, and this first round was followed by a second-round multiplex PCR, then size selection and purification. Libraries were sequenced on an Illumina HiSeq2000 using paired-end 100 bp reads. In the paper's pipeline: SOAPnuke was used to process the reads, removing any read that contained adapters or uncalled bases, had a mean Phred below 15, or lacked an exact match to the constant primer or identifier. COPE v1.2.5 was used to merge high-quality paired reads. Clonotypes were defined as unique nucleotide sequences and were aligned to IMGT TRB V, D and J references using MiTCR v1.1. The analysis was limited to V-J combinations with a frequency above 0.0001, which together covered just over 98% of the repertoires. For each V-J combination, a TCR clonal expansion and chaos score was defined as F50 clonal expansion divided by the chaos observed in the TCRdist matrix. Welch's t-statistics and random forest were used to reduce the features to 13 V-J combinations, which were then used as input to a naive Bayes classifier. Thyroid-blood repertoire similarity was quantified with the Morisita-Horn index. TCRdb redid the processing of the public reads, applying fastp at Q25 and MiXCR, and retained in-frame beta chains. CDR3 protein duplicates are merged, each entry listing the most common genes and DNA. TCRdb's processing, not the authors' own work, is the source of the V and J calls. The sample records some 370,000 distinct CDR3 sequences, about 18% of which are singletons. About 2.4% of the sample is taken by the ten largest.

Beyond this particular receptor, the publication reports: No statistical method was used to set the sample size in advance, and the investigators knew which group each participant was assigned to. In validation, the model predicted ophthalmopathy progression with nearly 71% sensitivity and 72.22% specificity; fewer than 15 predicted patients were CT-confirmed with GO in a median of around 6.5 months. Most expanded thyroid clonotypes with frequency above 0.001 were also detected in blood, suggesting blood repertoires may reflect the thyroid immune response. Ophthalmopathy was separated from stable hyperthyroidism by the 13-signature model with roughly 88% sensitivity and approximately 84% specificity in cross-validation and with 80%/75% in the test set.

Concerning this clonotype itself: Its antigen is still unknown. Qualities for individual bases were not recorded, and no much larger clone is one base off.

The sample taken for sequencing was peripheral blood. The chain is encoded by TRBV28 joined to TRBJ1-2, with TRBD1 identical over 7 junction bases. The TCR originated in an adult woman with stable Graves' hyperthyroidism. The CDR3 protein is CASSLSGQALGYTF. The DNA reads TGTGCCAGCAGTTTATCCGGACAGGCTCTGGGCTACACCTTC.